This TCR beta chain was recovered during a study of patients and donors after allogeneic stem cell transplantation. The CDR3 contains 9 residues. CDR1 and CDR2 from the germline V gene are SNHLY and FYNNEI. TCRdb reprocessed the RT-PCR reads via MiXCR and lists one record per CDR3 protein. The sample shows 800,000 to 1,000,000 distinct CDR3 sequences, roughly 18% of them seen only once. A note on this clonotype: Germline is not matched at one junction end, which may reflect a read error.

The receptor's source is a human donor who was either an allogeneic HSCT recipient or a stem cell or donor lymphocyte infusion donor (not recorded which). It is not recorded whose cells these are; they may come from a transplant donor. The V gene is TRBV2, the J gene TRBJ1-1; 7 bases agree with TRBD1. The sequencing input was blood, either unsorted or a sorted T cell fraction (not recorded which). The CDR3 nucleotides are TGTGCCAGCTCTACCGAGGGGGCCTTT. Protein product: CASSTEGAF.